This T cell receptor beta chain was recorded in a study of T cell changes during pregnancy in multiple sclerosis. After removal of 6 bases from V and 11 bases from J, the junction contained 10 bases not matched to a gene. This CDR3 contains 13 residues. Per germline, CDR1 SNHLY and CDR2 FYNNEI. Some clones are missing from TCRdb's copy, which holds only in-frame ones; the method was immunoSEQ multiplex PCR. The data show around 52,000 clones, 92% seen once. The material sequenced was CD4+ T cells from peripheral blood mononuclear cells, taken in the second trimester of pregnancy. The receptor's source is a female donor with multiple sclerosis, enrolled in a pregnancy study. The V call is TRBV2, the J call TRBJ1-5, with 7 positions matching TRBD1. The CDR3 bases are TGTGCCAGCAGAGGGGACAGCATCGCGGCCCAGCATTTT. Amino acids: CASRGDSIAAQHF.